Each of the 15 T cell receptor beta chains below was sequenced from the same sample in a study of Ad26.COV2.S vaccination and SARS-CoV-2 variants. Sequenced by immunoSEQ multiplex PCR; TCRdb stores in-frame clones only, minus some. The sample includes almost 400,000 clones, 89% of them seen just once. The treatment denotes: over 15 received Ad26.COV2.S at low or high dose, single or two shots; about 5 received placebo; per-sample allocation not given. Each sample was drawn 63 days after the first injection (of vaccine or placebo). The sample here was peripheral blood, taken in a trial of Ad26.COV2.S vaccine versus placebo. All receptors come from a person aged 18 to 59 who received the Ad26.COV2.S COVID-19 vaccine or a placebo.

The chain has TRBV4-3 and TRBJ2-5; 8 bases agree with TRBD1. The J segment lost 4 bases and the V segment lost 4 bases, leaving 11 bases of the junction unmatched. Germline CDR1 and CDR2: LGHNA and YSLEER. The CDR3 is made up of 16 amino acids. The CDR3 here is CASSPRTGRQAETQYF. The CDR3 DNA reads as TGCGCCAGCAGCCCGAGGACAGGGAGGCAGGCAGAGACCCAGTACTTC.

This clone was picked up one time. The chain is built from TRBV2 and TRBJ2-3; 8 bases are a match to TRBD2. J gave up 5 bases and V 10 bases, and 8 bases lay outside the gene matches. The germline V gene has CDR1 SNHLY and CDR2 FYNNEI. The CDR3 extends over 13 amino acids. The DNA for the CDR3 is TGTGCCACCTTAGCGGGACGAGGAGATACGCAGTATTTT. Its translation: CATLAGRGDTQYF.

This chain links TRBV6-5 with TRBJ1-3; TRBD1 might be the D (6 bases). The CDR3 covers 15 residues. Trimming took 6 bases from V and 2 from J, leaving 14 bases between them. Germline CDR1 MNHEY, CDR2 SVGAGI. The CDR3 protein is CASRVTGRAGNTIYF. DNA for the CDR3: TGTGCCAGCAGGGTAACAGGGCGCGCTGGAAACACCATATATTTT.

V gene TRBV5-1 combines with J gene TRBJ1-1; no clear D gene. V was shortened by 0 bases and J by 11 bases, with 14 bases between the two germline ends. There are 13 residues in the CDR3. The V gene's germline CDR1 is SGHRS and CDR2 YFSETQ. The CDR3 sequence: CASSLEGPRGAFF. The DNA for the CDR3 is TGCGCCAGCAGCTTGGAAGGTCCCCGCGGGGCTTTCTTT.

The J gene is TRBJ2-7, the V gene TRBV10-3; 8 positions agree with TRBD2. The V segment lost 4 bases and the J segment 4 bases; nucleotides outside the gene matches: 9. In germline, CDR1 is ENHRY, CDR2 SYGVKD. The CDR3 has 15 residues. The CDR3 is CAISAPGTRSYEQYF. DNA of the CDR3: TGTGCCATCAGTGCCCCCGGGACTAGATCATACGAGCAGTACTTC.

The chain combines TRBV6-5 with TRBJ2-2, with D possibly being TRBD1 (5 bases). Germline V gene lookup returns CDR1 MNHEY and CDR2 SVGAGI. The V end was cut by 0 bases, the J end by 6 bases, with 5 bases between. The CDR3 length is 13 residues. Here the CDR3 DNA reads TGTGCCAGCAGTTACTCGGGGCCCGGGGAGCTGTTTTTT. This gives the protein CASSYSGPGELFF.

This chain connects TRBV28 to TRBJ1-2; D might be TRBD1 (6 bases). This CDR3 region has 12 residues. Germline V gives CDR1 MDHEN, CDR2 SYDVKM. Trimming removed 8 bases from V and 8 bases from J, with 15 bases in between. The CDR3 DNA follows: TGTGCCAGCGGTAGGGGGGCGGGCGGCTACACCTTC. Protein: CASGRGAGGYTF.

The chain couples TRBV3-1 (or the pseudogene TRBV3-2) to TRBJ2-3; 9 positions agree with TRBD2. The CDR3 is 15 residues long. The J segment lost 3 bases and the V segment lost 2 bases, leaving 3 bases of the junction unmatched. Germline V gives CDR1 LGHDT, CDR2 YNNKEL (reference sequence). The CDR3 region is CASSQPGLATDTQYF. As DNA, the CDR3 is TGTGCCAGCAGCCAACCGGGACTAGCTACAGATACGCAGTATTTT.

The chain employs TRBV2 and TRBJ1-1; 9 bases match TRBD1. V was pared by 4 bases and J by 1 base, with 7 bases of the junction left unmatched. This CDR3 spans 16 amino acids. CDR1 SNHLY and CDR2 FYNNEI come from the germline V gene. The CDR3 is CASSATGGAGNTEAFF. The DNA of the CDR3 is TGTGCCAGCAGTGCTACAGGGGGCGCCGGGAACACTGAAGCTTTCTTT.

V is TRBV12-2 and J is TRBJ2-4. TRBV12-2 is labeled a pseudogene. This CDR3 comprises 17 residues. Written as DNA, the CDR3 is TGTGCAAGTCGCTTACCTGGTTGGTTGGTTCCCAAAAACATTCAGTACTTC. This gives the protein CASRLPGWLVPKNIQYF.

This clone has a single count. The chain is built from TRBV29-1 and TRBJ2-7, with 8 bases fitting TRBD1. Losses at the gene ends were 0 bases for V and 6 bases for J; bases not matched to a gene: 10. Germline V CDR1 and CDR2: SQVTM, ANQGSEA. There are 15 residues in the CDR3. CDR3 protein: CSVEENPGGRREQYF. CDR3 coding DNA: TGCAGCGTTGAAGAAAACCCAGGGGGCCGACGCGAGCAGTACTTC.

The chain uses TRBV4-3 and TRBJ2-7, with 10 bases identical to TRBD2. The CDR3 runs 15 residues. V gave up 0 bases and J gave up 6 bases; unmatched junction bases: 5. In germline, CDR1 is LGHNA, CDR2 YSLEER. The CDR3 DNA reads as TGCGCCAGCAGCCAAGATAGGCTAGCGGGAGCCGAGCAGTACTTC. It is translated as CASSQDRLAGAEQYF.

The CDR3 loop is CASSIAGTGSYEQYF. In DNA, the CDR3 is TGTGCCAGTAGTATCGCCGGGACAGGGAGCTACGAGCAGTACTTC. This sequence joins TRBV19 and TRBJ2-7; 9 bases are a match to TRBD1. With V trimmed by 3 bases and J by 3 bases, 6 bases remained unmatched. This CDR3 comprises 15 residues. Germline CDR1 and CDR2: LNHDA and SQIVND (reference sequence).

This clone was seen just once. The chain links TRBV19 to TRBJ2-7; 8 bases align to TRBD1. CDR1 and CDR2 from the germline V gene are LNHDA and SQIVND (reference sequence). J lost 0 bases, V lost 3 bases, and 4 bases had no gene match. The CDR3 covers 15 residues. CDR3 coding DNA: TGTGCCAGTAGTATCCGGGACAGGCCCTCCTACGAGCAGTACTTC. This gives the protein CASSIRDRPSYEQYF. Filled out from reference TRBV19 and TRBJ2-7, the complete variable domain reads DGGITQSPKYLFRKEGQNVTLSCEQNLNHDAMYWYRQDPGQGLRLIYYSQIVNDFQKGDIAEGYSVSREKKESFPLTVTSAQKNPTAFYLCASSIRDRPSYEQYFGPGTRLTVT.

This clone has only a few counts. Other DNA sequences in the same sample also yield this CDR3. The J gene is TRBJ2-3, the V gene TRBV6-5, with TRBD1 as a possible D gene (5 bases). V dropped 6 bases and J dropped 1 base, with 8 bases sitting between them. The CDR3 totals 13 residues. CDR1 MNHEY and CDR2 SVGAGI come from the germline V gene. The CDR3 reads CASRRGGTDTQYF. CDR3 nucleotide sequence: TGTGCCAGCAGAAGGGGTGGCACAGATACGCAGTATTTT.